The rows below give T cell receptor beta chains drawn from one sample of a study of early T cells in non-severe SARS-CoV-2 infection. TCRdb itself ran the 5' RACE reads through MiXCR, one entry per CDR3 protein. The repertoire holds fewer than 30,000 distinct CDR3 sequences, around 4.5% seen once, with around 4.2% in the top ten. The sequenced material came from whole blood. The receptors here all came from an adult who was a healthcare worker with PCR-confirmed SARS-CoV-2 infection or an uninfected control (not recorded which). Each CDR3 is given with its conserved first and last residue. The D gene is left open where the match is weak. The listing skips clone size in some rows; elsewhere it reads once, few, many or a size class.

V: TRBV2
J: TRBJ2-7
D: .
size: many
CDR3: CASRNRDPTYEQYF
DNA: TGTGCCAGCAGGAACAGGGACCCAACCTACGAGCAGTACTTC

V: TRBV15
J: TRBJ1-5
D: .
size: few
CDR3: CATDSQGSNQPQHF
DNA: TGTGCCACCGACTCTCAGGGCAGCAATCAGCCCCAGCATTTT

V: TRBV9
J: TRBJ1-1
D: TRBD1
size: many
CDR3: CASSAHRGPNTEAFF
DNA: TGTGCCAGCAGCGCCCACAGGGGACCTAACACTGAAGCTTTCTTT

V: TRBV2
J: TRBJ2-3
D: .
size: few
CDR3: CASSDLSTGGPDTQYF
DNA: TGTGCCAGCAGCGACCTCTCGACGGGGGGCCCAGATACGCAGTATTTT

V: TRBV6-5
J: TRBJ2-4
D: .
size: .
CDR3: CASSYQNIQYF
DNA: TGTGCCAGCAGTTACCAGAATATTCAGTACTTC

V: TRBV7-8
J: TRBJ2-3
D: .
size: .
CDR3: CASSLTAGDTQYF
DNA: TGTGCCAGCAGCTTAACAGCGGGAGATACGCAGTATTTT

V: TRBV6-6
J: TRBJ1-6
D: .
size: many
CDR3: CASSYGLHGRFASPLHF
DNA: TGTGCCAGCAGTTACGGCTTACACGGAAGGTTTGCTTCACCCCTCCACTTT

V: TRBV6-6
J: TRBJ2-5
D: .
size: many
CDR3: CASSPRGHQTLQETQYF
DNA: TGTGCCAGCTCTCCCAGGGGCCACCAGACCCTCCAAGAGACCCAGTACTTC

V: TRBV20-1
J: TRBJ2-3
D: .
size: many
CDR3: CSATQGRFTDTQYF
DNA: TGCAGTGCTACCCAGGGTCGGTTCACAGATACGCAGTATTTT

V: TRBV6-2/TRBV6-3
J: TRBJ2-3
D: .
size: medium-sized
CDR3: CASKTGSDTQYF
DNA: TGTGCCAGCAAAACGGGGTCAGATACGCAGTATTTT

V: TRBV4-1
J: TRBJ1-2
D: .
size: .
CDR3: CASSQKHIQRDGYTF
DNA: TGCGCCAGCAGCCAAAAGCATATACAGCGAGATGGCTACACCTTC

V: TRBV30
J: TRBJ1-2
D: .
size: few
CDR3: CAWSGAYGYTF
DNA: TGTGCCTGGAGTGGGGCGTATGGCTACACCTTC

V: TRBV7-2
J: TRBJ1-2
D: TRBD1
size: many
CDR3: CASSLGDRPNYGYTF
DNA: TGTGCCAGCAGCTTAGGGGACAGACCTAACTATGGCTACACCTTC

V: TRBV5-1
J: TRBJ2-2
D: .
size: few
CDR3: CASILGTVNTGELFF
DNA: TGCGCCAGCATCCTTGGAACGGTGAACACCGGGGAGCTGTTTTTT

V: TRBV7-6
J: TRBJ2-1
D: TRBD2
size: few
CDR3: CASSLGLGTTLEQFF
DNA: TGTGCCAGCAGCTTGGGCTTGGGGACTACGCTTGAGCAGTTCTTC

V: TRBV29-1
J: TRBJ2-5
D: .
size: many
CDR3: CSTRDDLWETQYF
DNA: TGCAGCACCCGGGACGACCTTTGGGAGACCCAGTACTTC

V: TRBV10-3
J: TRBJ2-3
D: TRBD2
size: many
CDR3: CAISEIDEAGATDTQYF
DNA: TGTGCCATCAGTGAGATTGATGAAGCGGGGGCCACAGATACGCAGTATTTT

V: TRBV18
J: TRBJ2-1
D: TRBD1
size: many
CDR3: CASSPPGQGPGNEQFF
DNA: TGTGCCAGCTCACCACCGGGACAGGGACCTGGCAATGAGCAGTTCTTC

V: TRBV20-1
J: TRBJ2-1
D: .
size: many
CDR3: CSARDKATSYNEQFF
DNA: TGCAGTGCTAGAGATAAGGCAACGTCCTACAATGAGCAGTTCTTC

V: TRBV20-1
J: TRBJ1-6
D: TRBD1
size: many
CDR3: CSAVGQNSPLHF
DNA: TGCAGTGCTGTGGGACAGAATTCACCCCTCCACTTT

V: TRBV29-1
J: TRBJ2-7
D: .
size: .
CDR3: CSVWPDSYEQYF
DNA: TGCAGCGTTTGGCCTGATTCCTACGAGCAGTACTTC

V: TRBV5-1
J: TRBJ1-2
D: .
size: many
CDR3: CASSLLGDYGYTF
DNA: TGCGCCAGCAGCTTGCTGGGGGACTATGGCTACACCTTC

V: TRBV28
J: TRBJ2-6
D: TRBD2
size: .
CDR3: CATHSGSHSGANVLTF
DNA: TGTGCCACCCATAGCGGGAGCCATTCTGGGGCCAACGTCCTGACTTTC

V: TRBV3-1
J: TRBJ2-1
D: TRBD2
size: many
CDR3: CATRDYNYNEQFF
DNA: TGTGCCACCAGGGACTATAACTACAATGAGCAGTTCTTC

V: TRBV11-2
J: TRBJ1-5
D: .
size: many
CDR3: CASSLGTRENQPQHF
DNA: TGTGCCAGCAGCTTAGGGACCCGAGAGAATCAGCCCCAGCATTTT

V: TRBV6-1
J: TRBJ2-4
D: .
size: many
CDR3: CASSFPQSRGGIQYF
DNA: TGTGCCAGCAGTTTTCCCCAGAGTAGGGGGGGCATTCAGTACTTC

V: TRBV29-1
J: TRBJ2-4
D: TRBD2
size: many
CDR3: CSVGAGNIQYF
DNA: TGCAGCGTTGGAGCGGGGAACATTCAGTACTTC

V: TRBV20-1
J: TRBJ2-1
D: TRBD2
size: many
CDR3: CSVRQRESYNEQFF
DNA: TGCAGTGTTAGACAGCGGGAGTCCTACAATGAGCAGTTCTTC

V: TRBV7-8
J: TRBJ1-2
D: .
size: many
CDR3: CASSPTRDPHYGYTF
DNA: TGTGCCAGCAGCCCGACCCGTGACCCTCATTATGGCTACACCTTC